This TCR beta chain was sequenced in a study of response to subunit inactivated influenza vaccine. Overall study results and limits: It was the authors' suggestion that each seasonal influenza vaccination recruits few new T cells.

Details on this clonotype: Antigen unknown.

One entry per CDR3 protein results from TCRdb running MiXCR on the RT-PCR reads. This table holds over 400,000 distinct CDR3 sequences, approximately 11% found once. The receptor comes from a man aged 45-65 years who received an inactivated influenza vaccine. Sequenced here: PBMCs from blood, sampled roughly 6 weeks after vaccination.

CDR3 loop: CASSTQNKPQHF. The CDR3 DNA follows: TGTGCCAGTAGTACTCAGAACAAGCCCCAGCATTTT. The V gene is TRBV19, the J gene TRBJ1-5; no clear D. V was clipped by 4 bases and J by 8 bases, with 9 bases between them. The CDR3 sequence is 12 residues long. Germline-derived CDR1 and CDR2 are LNHDA and SQIVND (reference sequence).